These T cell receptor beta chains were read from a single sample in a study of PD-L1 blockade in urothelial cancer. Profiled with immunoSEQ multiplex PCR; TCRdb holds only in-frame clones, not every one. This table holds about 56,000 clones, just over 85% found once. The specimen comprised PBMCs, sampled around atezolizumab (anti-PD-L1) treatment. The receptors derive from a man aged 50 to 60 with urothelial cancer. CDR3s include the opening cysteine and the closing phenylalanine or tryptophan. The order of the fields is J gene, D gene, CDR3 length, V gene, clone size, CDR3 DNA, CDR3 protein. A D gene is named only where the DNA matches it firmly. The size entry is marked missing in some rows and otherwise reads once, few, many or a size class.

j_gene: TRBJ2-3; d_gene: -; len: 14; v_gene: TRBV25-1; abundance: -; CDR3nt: TGTGCCAGCAGTGAAGCAGGGCGCACAGATACGCAGTATTTT; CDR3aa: CASSEAGRTDTQYF
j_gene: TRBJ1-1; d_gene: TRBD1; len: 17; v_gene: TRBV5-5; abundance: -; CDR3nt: TGTGCCAGCAGCTTGGTGGGGACAGGGGGCGCGAACACTGAAGCTTTCTTT; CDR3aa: CASSLVGTGGANTEAFF
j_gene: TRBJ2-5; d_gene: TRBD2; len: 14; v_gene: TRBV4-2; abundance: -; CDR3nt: TGTGCCAGCAGCCAAGCACTAGCGGGAGAGACCCAGTACTTC; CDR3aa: CASSQALAGETQYF
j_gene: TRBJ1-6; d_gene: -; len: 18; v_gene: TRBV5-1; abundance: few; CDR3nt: TGCGCCAGCAGTCCAAAGAGCCCCCTCGACAGGAATTATTCACCCCTCCACTTT; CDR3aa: CASSPKSPLDRNYSPLHF
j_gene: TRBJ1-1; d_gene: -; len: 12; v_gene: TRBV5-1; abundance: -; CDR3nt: TGCGCCAGCAGCTTGAACCGGGGTGAAGCTTTCTTT; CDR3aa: CASSLNRGEAFF
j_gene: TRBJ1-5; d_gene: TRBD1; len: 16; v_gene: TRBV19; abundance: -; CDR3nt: TGTGCCAGTAGTATAGCCGGGGACAGGGGGCTCCAGCCCCAGCATTTT; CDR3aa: CASSIAGDRGLQPQHF
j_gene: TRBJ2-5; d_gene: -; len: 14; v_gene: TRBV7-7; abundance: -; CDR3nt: TGTGCTAGCAGCTTAGGCCCACTCCAAGAGACCCAGTACTTC; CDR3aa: CASSLGPLQETQYF
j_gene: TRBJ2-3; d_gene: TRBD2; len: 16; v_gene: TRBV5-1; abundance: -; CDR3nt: TGCGCCAGCAGCTTGGCTCTAGCGGGTTACACAGATACGCAGTATTTT; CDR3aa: CASSLALAGYTDTQYF
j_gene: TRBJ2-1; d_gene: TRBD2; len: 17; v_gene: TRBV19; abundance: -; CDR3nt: TGTGCCAGTAGTAGGCCCGGAACTAGCGGGAGTTCCTATGAGCAGTTCTTC; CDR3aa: CASSRPGTSGSSYEQFF
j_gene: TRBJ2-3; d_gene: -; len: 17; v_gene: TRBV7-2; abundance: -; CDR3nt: TGTGCCAGCAGCTTAGTTATGGCTAGACCTAGCACAGATACGCAGTATTTT; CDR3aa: CASSLVMARPSTDTQYF
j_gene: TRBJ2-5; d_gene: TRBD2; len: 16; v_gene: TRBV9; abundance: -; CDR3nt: TGTGCCAGCAGCGCCACTAGCGGGAGGGGTCAAGAGACCCAGTACTTC; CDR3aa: CASSATSGRGQETQYF
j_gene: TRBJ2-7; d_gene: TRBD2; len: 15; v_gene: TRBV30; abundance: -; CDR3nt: TGTGCCTGGCAAAGAGCGGGACTAGCGGGAGACGAGCAGTACTTC; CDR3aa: CAWQRAGLAGDEQYF